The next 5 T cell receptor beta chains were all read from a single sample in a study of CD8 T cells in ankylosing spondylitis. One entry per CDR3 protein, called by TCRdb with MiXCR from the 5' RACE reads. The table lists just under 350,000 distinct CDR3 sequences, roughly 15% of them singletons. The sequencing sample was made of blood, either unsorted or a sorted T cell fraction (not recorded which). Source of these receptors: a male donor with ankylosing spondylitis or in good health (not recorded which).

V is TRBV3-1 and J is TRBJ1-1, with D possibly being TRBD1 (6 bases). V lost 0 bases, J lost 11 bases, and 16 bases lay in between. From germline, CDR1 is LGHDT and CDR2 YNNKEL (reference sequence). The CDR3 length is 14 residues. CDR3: CASSQEYGGGGAFF. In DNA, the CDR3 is TGTGCCAGCAGCCAAGAATATGGGGGGGGCGGGGCTTTCTTT.

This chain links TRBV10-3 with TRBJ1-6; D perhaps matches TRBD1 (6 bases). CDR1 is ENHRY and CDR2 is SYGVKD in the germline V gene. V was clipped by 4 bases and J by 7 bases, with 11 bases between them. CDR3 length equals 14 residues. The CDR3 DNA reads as TGTGCCATCAGTGGGGGGCAGACGAATTCACCCCTCCACTTT. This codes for CAISGGQTNSPLHF.

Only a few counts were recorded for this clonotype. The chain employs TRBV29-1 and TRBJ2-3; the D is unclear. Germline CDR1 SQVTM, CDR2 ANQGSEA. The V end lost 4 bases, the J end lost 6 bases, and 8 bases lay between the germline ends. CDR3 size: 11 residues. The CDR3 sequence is CSVALMDTQYF. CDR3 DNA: TGCAGCGTTGCTTTGATGGATACGCAGTATTTT.

The CDR3 region has the DNA TGTGCCAGCAGCTTACAACTAGCGGGAATCCCAGATACGCAGTATTTT. It translates to CASSLQLAGIPDTQYF. This chain uses TRBV7-8 with TRBJ2-3, with TRBD2 identical over 10 bases. This CDR3 spans 16 amino acids. Unmatched junction bases numbered 6, after V lost 2 bases and J lost 4 bases. Per the germline V gene, CDR1 is SGHVS and CDR2 is FQNEAQ.

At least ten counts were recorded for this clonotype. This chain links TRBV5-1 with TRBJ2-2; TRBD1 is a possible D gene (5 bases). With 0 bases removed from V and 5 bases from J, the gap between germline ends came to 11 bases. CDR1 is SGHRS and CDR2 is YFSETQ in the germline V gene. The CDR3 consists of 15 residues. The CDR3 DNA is TGCGCCAGCAGCTTGGATGTTGCAGGGACCGGGGAGCTGTTTTTT. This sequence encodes CASSLDVAGTGELFF.